This is a list of T cell receptor beta chains from one sample in a study of Ad26.COV2.S vaccination and SARS-CoV-2 variants. Assay: immunoSEQ multiplex PCR; the TCRdb copy retains only in-frame clones and omits some. The table has a few hundred thousand clones, approximately 83% seen once. This material consisted of peripheral blood, taken in a trial of Ad26.COV2.S vaccine versus placebo. These receptors were taken from a person between 18 and 60 years old who received the Ad26.COV2.S COVID-19 vaccine or a placebo. CDR3s include the opening cysteine and the closing phenylalanine or tryptophan. The order of the fields is D gene, V gene, J gene, clone size, CDR3 protein, CDR3 DNA. The D gene is left open where the match is weak. Some rows mark clone size as missing; the rest say once, few, many or name a class of expanded clone.

-,TRBV27,TRBJ1-6,-,CASSLQGSPLHF,TGTGCCAGCAGTTTGCAAGGCTCACCCCTCCACTTT
-,TRBV6-2/TRBV6-3,TRBJ1-1,-,CASSYGLVKAFF,TGTGCCAGCAGTTACGGCTTAGTAAAAGCTTTCTTT
TRBD1,TRBV18,TRBJ2-1,-,CASSLDRGRSGNEQFF,TGTGCCAGCTCACTCGACAGGGGGCGGTCCGGCAATGAGCAGTTCTTC
-,TRBV10-1,TRBJ1-1,few,CASSPGSPRLNTEAFF,TGCGCCAGCAGTCCCGGGAGTCCGAGGTTGAACACTGAAGCTTTCTTT
-,TRBV6-6,TRBJ1-1,-,CAIRNMNTEAFF,TGTGCCATTCGGAATATGAACACTGAAGCTTTCTTT
TRBD1,TRBV6-2/TRBV6-3,TRBJ1-1,-,CASSPQGVGAEAFF,TGTGCCAGCAGTCCCCAGGGGGTTGGGGCTGAAGCTTTCTTT
-,TRBV11-2,TRBJ2-7,-,CASSLGGTRHEQYF,TGTGCCAGCAGCTTAGGGGGGACGCGGCACGAGCAGTACTTC
TRBD1,TRBV4-1,TRBJ2-7,-,CASSQPWDRPTEQYF,TGCGCCAGCAGCCAGCCCTGGGACAGGCCGACCGAGCAGTACTTC
TRBD2,TRBV27,TRBJ2-1,-,CASSPYAGAYNEQFF,TGTGCCAGCAGTCCTTACGCGGGGGCCTACAATGAGCAGTTCTTC
-,TRBV27,TRBJ2-3,-,CASSPTNHPVTDTQYF,TGTGCCAGCAGTCCTACTAACCACCCGGTCACAGATACGCAGTATTTT
-,TRBV6-6,TRBJ1-4,few,CASRPFGPRVPEKLFF,TGTGCCAGCAGACCCTTCGGCCCACGGGTCCCAGAAAAACTGTTTTTT
-,TRBV24-1,TRBJ1-1,few,CATSDFTGTEAFF,TGTGCCACCAGTGATTTTACAGGGACTGAAGCTTTCTTT
-,TRBV7-9,TRBJ2-1,-,CASSFWLRNYNEQFF,TGTGCCAGCAGCTTTTGGTTAAGAAATTACAATGAGCAGTTCTTC
-,TRBV9,TRBJ2-5,-,CASSAYEGTQYF,TGTGCCAGCAGCGCCTACGAGGGGACCCAGTACTTC
-,TRBV4-1,TRBJ2-1,-,CASTGGNEQFF,TGCGCCAGCACTGGGGGCAATGAGCAGTTCTTC
TRBD1,TRBV6-5,TRBJ2-7,-,CASSLDRVREQYF,TGTGCCAGCAGTTTGGACAGGGTCAGGGAGCAGTACTTC
TRBD1,TRBV5-1,TRBJ1-1,-,CASSLSQGPGTEAFF,TGCGCCAGCAGCTTGTCACAGGGGCCGGGGACTGAAGCTTTCTTT
-,TRBV14,TRBJ1-2,-,CASSQGPSHGYTF,TGTGCCAGCAGCCAAGGTCCTTCTCATGGCTACACCTTC
-,TRBV9,TRBJ1-2,-,CASSNGGSYGYTF,TGTGCCAGCAGTAATGGGGGCTCATATGGCTACACCTTC
-,TRBV27,TRBJ1-5,-,CASSSTGFNNQPQHF,TGTGCCAGCAGTTCAACGGGTTTCAACAATCAGCCCCAGCATTTT
-,TRBV11-2,TRBJ2-4,-,CASRDAGKNIQYF,TGTGCCAGCAGGGACGCAGGGAAAAACATTCAGTACTTC
TRBD2,TRBV4-3,TRBJ2-7,-,CASSQVRGGTYEQYF,TGCGCCAGCAGCCAAGTTCGCGGGGGAACCTACGAGCAGTACTTC
-,TRBV29-1,TRBJ1-1,-,CSPFGGGGTEAFF,TGCAGCCCCTTCGGGGGGGGAGGGACTGAAGCTTTCTTT
TRBD2,TRBV5-1,TRBJ2-7,-,CASSLGPIAGGAYEQYF,TGCGCCAGCAGCTTGGGCCCCATAGCGGGAGGAGCCTACGAGCAGTACTTC
-,TRBV30,TRBJ1-3,-,CAWSLTYSGNTIYF,TGTGCCTGGAGTCTCACTTACTCTGGAAACACCATATATTTT
-,TRBV12-1,TRBJ1-2,-,CASSQRVHYGYTF,TGTGCCAGCAGCCAAAGGGTTCATTATGGCTACACCTTC
TRBD1,TRBV19,TRBJ2-1,-,CASSMGPGTGRDEQFF,TGTGCCAGTAGTATGGGCCCCGGGACAGGACGAGATGAGCAGTTCTTC
TRBD2,TRBV5-1,TRBJ2-7,-,CASSWGLAPREGEQYF,TGCGCCAGCAGCTGGGGCCTGGCTCCTCGGGAGGGCGAGCAGTACTTC
-,TRBV12-5,TRBJ2-3,once,CASGLVLDGRVVPDTQYF,TGTGCTAGTGGTTTGGTACTTGATGGCAGGGTTGTCCCAGATACGCAGTATTTT
-,TRBV7-2,TRBJ2-5,-,CASRGGRQETQYF,TGTGCCAGCAGGGGGGGGCGGCAAGAGACCCAGTACTTC
-,TRBV21-1,TRBJ2-7,-,CASSKGTGGPSEGDEQYF,TGTGCCAGCAGCAAAGGGACAGGGGGTCCCTCGGAGGGGGACGAGCAGTACTTC
-,TRBV5-4,TRBJ2-3,-,CASSLDWGDTQYF,TGTGCCAGCAGTTTAGACTGGGGAGATACGCAGTATTTT
-,TRBV15,TRBJ1-1,-,CATSREGSTEAFF,TGTGCCACCAGCAGAGAGGGGAGTACTGAAGCTTTCTTT
TRBD2,TRBV13,TRBJ2-7,-,CASSSGVAGVGYEQYF,TGTGCCAGCAGCTCCGGGGTAGCGGGGGTGGGATACGAGCAGTACTTC
TRBD1,TRBV27,TRBJ2-5,-,CASSLTDRGGQYF,TGTGCCAGCAGTTTAACGGACAGGGGGGGCCAGTACTTC
TRBD1,TRBV6-5,TRBJ1-2,-,CASGIGTGQGYTF,TGTGCCAGCGGCATTGGGACAGGGCAAGGCTACACCTTC
-,TRBV2,TRBJ2-7,-,CASSEGRGRAYEQYF,TGTGCCAGCAGTGAAGGAAGGGGGAGAGCCTACGAGCAGTACTTC
TRBD1,TRBV6-1,TRBJ1-2,-,CASSGGGLGQGGYGYTF,TGTGCCAGCAGTGGGGGGGGTCTGGGACAGGGAGGCTATGGCTACACCTTC